This T cell receptor (beta chain) was identified in a study of identical twins. Regarding the study as a whole: The study found excess low generation probability among twin-shared out-of-frame alpha sequences. Whereas memory repertoires showed no such difference, abundant cord blood beta clonotypes carried fewer insertions.

This clonotype came up many times. No antigen is known for it. TCRdb fed the 5' RACE reads into MiXCR, producing one record per CDR3 protein. In the table there are about 260,000 distinct CDR3 sequences, approximately 7% of which are singletons. With 3 bases clipped from V and 0 bases from J, the junction kept 8 bases outside the gene matches. CDR3 length: 16 amino acids. Germline CDR1 MGHRA, CDR2 YSYEKL. The sample was also linked to a second study, of yellow fever vaccine responses in identical twins.

The sequence came from a woman in her late teens or twenties in good health. Sequenced input: memory (CD45RO+) T cells sorted from blood. J is TRBJ2-7 and V is TRBV4-1; TRBD2 agrees at 7 bases. The CDR3 sequence: CASSHGSGASSYEQYF. In DNA, the CDR3 is TGCGCCAGCAGCCACGGGAGCGGGGCCAGCTCCTACGAGCAGTACTTC.